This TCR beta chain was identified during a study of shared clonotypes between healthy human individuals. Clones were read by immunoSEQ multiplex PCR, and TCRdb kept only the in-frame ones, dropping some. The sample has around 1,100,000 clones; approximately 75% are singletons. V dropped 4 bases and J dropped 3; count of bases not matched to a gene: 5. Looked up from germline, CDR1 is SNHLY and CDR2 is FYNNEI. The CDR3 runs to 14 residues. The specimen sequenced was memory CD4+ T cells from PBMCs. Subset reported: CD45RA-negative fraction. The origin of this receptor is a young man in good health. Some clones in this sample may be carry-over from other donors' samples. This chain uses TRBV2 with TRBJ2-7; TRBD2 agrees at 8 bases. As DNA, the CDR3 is TGTGCCAGCAGTGGAACTAGCGGATTCTACGAGCAGTACTTC. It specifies CASSGTSGFYEQYF. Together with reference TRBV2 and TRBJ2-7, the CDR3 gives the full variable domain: EPEVTQTPSHQVTQMGQEVILRCVPISNHLYFYWYRQILGQKVEFLVSFYNNEISEKSEIFDDQFSVERPDGSNFTLKIRSTKLEDSAMYFCASSGTSGFYEQYFGPGTRLTVT.